The 15 T cell receptor beta chains in this list originate from one sample, sequenced in a study of T-cell reconstitution after alpha-beta-depleted transplantation in children (dated by TCRdb to between 2015 and 2016). Library preparation was by PCR. Sequencer: Illumina HiSeq 2500. Molecular barcoding was employed in the preparation of TCR libraries, with unique molecular identifiers being used to normalize TCRbeta repertoire quantification. TCRdb redid the processing of the public reads, applying fastp at Q25 and MiXCR, and retained in-frame beta chains. Rows with a matching CDR3 protein are joined into one entry that keeps the most common DNA and genes. In this sample the table shows 190,000 or so distinct CDR3 sequences, around 6.8% of which occur a single time. 3% to 3.5% of the sample goes to the ten largest clones. This specimen was PBMCs from the stem cell graft donor, taken from the stem cell graft. These receptors were taken from a human donor who donated a stem cell graft to a child with Wiskott-Aldrich syndrome.

This clonotype was counted at least ten times. The chain employs TRBV6-5 and TRBJ2-7; perhaps TRBD1 as D (6 bases). The CDR3 has 14 amino acids. The V and J ends lost 4 bases and 2 bases respectively, with 12 bases between them. The V gene's germline CDR1 is MNHEY and CDR2 SVGAGI. The chain's CDR3 is CASSSPGVPYEQYF. The CDR3 nucleotides read TGTGCCAGCAGTTCTCCAGGGGTCCCCTACGAGCAGTACTTC.

CDR3 sequence reads: CASSPGIVYEQYF. The CDR3 bases are TGTGCCAGCAGCCCCGGGATAGTCTACGAGCAGTACTTC. This chain joins TRBV5-5 and TRBJ2-7; D possibly corresponds to TRBD2 (5 bases). This CDR3 region has 13 residues. V was trimmed by 4 bases and J by 3 bases, leaving 11 bases between them. The germline gives CDR1 SGHKS, CDR2 YYEKEE (reference sequence).

This clonotype was seen ten or more times. CDR3 in DNA: TGTGCCACCAGCAGGGATGGGGGAGGGAGCGGTGGCTACACCTTC. Amino acid sequence: CATSRDGGGSGGYTF. This chain links TRBV15 with TRBJ1-2; tentative D call: TRBD1 (5 bases). The germline V gene has CDR1 LNHNV and CDR2 YYDKDF (reference sequence). Trimming removed 3 bases at V and 7 bases at J, with 18 bases between. The CDR3 contains 15 residues. The variable domain in full, completed from reference TRBV15 and TRBJ1-2, reads DAMVIQNPRYQVTQFGKPVTLSCSQTLNHNVMYWYQQKSSQAPKLLFHYYDKDFNNEADTPDNFQSRRPNTSFCFLDIRSPGLGDTAMYLCATSRDGGGSGGYTFGSGTRLTVV.

This clonotype was recorded a few times. The V and J genes are TRBV3-1 and TRBJ2-5; weak D call: TRBD2 (5 bases). Germline V gives CDR1 LGHDT, CDR2 YNNKEL (reference sequence). The CDR3 is made up of 17 amino acids. Trimming removed 0 bases at V and 1 base at J, with 15 bases between. The CDR3 region is CASSQDVLAGRQETQYF. The CDR3 DNA sequence: TGTGCCAGCAGCCAAGATGTTCTGGCGGGCCGCCAAGAGACCCAGTACTTC.

In its sample, this clonotype was seen many times. The CDR3 DNA follows: TGTGCCAGCAGCCCAAACTCAGGCTACGAGCAGTACTTC. It encodes CASSPNSGYEQYF. The V call is TRBV7-2, the J call TRBJ2-7; D is unresolved. Trimming stripped 5 bases from V and 3 bases from J, with 11 bases between. The CDR3 covers 13 residues. CDR1 and CDR2 from the germline V gene are SGHTA and FQGNSA.

This clonotype showed up many times. The gene calls are TRBV5-1 and TRBJ2-6, with a tentative D call TRBD1 (5 bases). CDR3 length: 16 amino acids. V dropped 0 bases and J dropped 0 bases, with 7 bases sitting between them. Germline assignment: CDR1 SGHRS and CDR2 YFSETQ. The CDR3 DNA follows: TGCGCCAGCAGCTTGGGGACATCCTCTGGGGCCAACGTCCTGACTTTC. It codes for CASSLGTSSGANVLTF.

This clonotype was observed at least ten times. This rearrangement joins TRBV20-1 to TRBJ2-7; TRBD2 is a possible D gene (5 bases). The CDR3 sequence is 15 residues long. Per germline, CDR1 DFQATT and CDR2 SNEGSKA (reference sequence). V was clipped by 1 base and J by 5 bases, with 18 bases between them. The CDR3 protein is CSARVPELVGDEQYF. CDR3 DNA sequence: TGCAGTGCTAGAGTCCCCGAACTAGTCGGGGACGAGCAGTACTTC.

This clonotype was seen only a few times. The chain is built from TRBV6-5 and TRBJ1-4; no reliable D call. Trimming removed 5 bases from V and 3 bases from J, with 4 bases in between. From germline, CDR1 is MNHEY and CDR2 SVGAGI. The CDR3 totals 12 residues. In DNA form, the CDR3 reads TGTGCCAGCAGTCGGTCTAATGAAAAACTGTTTTTT. Translation: CASSRSNEKLFF.

This clonotype was detected once. The chain employs TRBV30 and TRBJ2-1; the D call may be TRBD1 or TRBD2 (5 bases each). The CDR3 is 16 amino acids. The V gene lost 2 bases and the J gene lost 2 bases, with 16 bases spanning the gap. Germline lookup yields CDR1 GTSNPN and CDR2 SVGIG (reference sequence). CDR3 in DNA: TGTGCCTGGAGTCCCCTCGGCCCGGGGCCCTACAATGAGCAGTTCTTC. Residues: CAWSPLGPGPYNEQFF. The variable domain in full, completed from reference TRBV30 and TRBJ2-1, reads SQTIHQWPATLVQPVGSPLSLECTVEGTSNPNLYWYRQAAGRGLQLLFYSVGIGQISSEVPQNLSASRPQDRQFILSSKKLLLSDSGFYLCAWSPLGPGPYNEQFFGPGTRLTVL.

This clonotype was seen a few times. The V gene is TRBV6-2 or TRBV6-3, the J gene TRBJ1-1; 7 positions agree with TRBD1. Germline assignment: CDR1 MNHEY and CDR2 SVGEGT. Trimming removed 6 bases from V and 4 bases from J; junction bases left unmatched: 5. This CDR3 region has 13 residues. CDR3 sequence (DNA): TGTGCCAGCAGCCGACAGGGTACCACTGAAGCTTTCTTT. Translating gives CASSRQGTTEAFF.

This clonotype was seen at least ten times. The chain combines TRBV27 with TRBJ2-1; maybe TRBD1 (5 bases). CDR1 is MNHEY and CDR2 is SMNVEV in the germline V gene (reference sequence). V lost 3 bases and J lost 7, with 16 bases in between. CDR3 length: 15 amino acids. The CDR3 is CASSFFRVSGNEQFF. In nucleotides, the CDR3 is TGTGCCAGCAGTTTTTTCAGGGTATCTGGGAATGAGCAGTTCTTC.

This clonotype was seen ten or more times. This CDR3 reads CSVEEAASSYNEQFF. The CDR3 nucleotides read TGCAGCGTTGAAGAGGCGGCGAGCTCCTACAATGAGCAGTTCTTC. The chain links TRBV29-1 to TRBJ2-1; no clear D. This CDR3 is built from 15 residues. Germline V CDR1 and CDR2: SQVTM, ANQGSEA. V lost 0 bases to trimming and J lost 0 bases, with 9 bases between them.

This clonotype occurred many times. The chain carries TRBV5-1 and TRBJ2-3, with D unresolved. Trimming took off 4 bases at V and 6 bases at J, with 12 bases between the two ends. Germline V gene sequence: CDR1 SGHRS, CDR2 YFSETQ. The CDR3 contains 13 residues. The CDR3, as DNA: TGCGCCAGCAGCAATGAGAGGTGGGATACGCAGTATTTT. It is translated as CASSNERWDTQYF. The entire variable domain, with the rest obtained from reference TRBV5-1 and TRBJ2-3, is as follows: KAGVTQTPRYLIKTRGQQVTLSCSPISGHRSVSWYQQTPGQGLQFLFEYFSETQRNKGNFPGRFSGRQFSNSRSEMNVSTLELGDSALYLCASSNERWDTQYFGPGTRLTVL.

This clonotype was found many times. V usage is TRBV7-6 and J usage is TRBJ2-3; TRBD2 aligns across 9 bases. This CDR3 is 17 amino acids long. Germline CDR1 and CDR2: SGHVS and FNYEAQ. With 0 bases clipped from V and 0 bases from J, the junction kept 4 bases outside the gene matches. CDR3 amino acids: CASSLAVAGGSTDTQYF. The CDR3 DNA follows: TGTGCCAGCAGCTTAGCAGTTGCGGGGGGGAGCACAGATACGCAGTATTTT.

This clonotype has ten or more counts. The gene calls are TRBV5-1 and TRBJ2-7; no reliable D call. Germline loops: CDR1 SGHRS, CDR2 YFSETQ. V was shortened by 2 bases and J by 5 bases, with 5 bases between the two germline ends. The CDR3 covers 11 residues. CDR3 in amino acids: CASSFKNEQYF. The DNA for the CDR3 is TGCGCCAGCAGCTTTAAAAACGAGCAGTACTTC.